This T cell receptor (beta chain) originates from a study of molecular identifiers for immune sequencing clone quantification. TCRdb analysed the PCR reads with MiXCR anew, one entry per CDR3 protein. The repertoire holds about 640,000 distinct CDR3 sequences, with approximately 20% as singletons. Germline V gene data show CDR1 as MNHEY and CDR2 as SMNVEV (reference sequence). V lost 4 bases, J lost 3 bases, and 17 bases lay in between. The CDR3 totals 16 residues. This clonotype was counted a few times. The antigen is undetermined. Overall study results and limits: Identical TCR molecules can share a barcode, and this sharing could underestimate highly expanded clone sizes.

Sorting selected naive CD8 T cells with a CD8+CD4-CCR7+CD45RA+ phenotype. The V call is TRBV27, the J call TRBJ2-3; the D gene is possibly TRBD1 (5 bases). This receptor was taken from a human donor in good health. Some libraries in this study had Jurkat cell RNA spiked in. Sequencing was performed on naive CD8+ T cells from blood, with Jurkat cell RNA spiked in. The subset: FACS-sorted CD8+CD4-CCR7+CD45RA+ naive T cells. Here the CDR3 reads CASSSLQVEGTDTQYF. The DNA for the CDR3 is TGTGCCAGCAGTTCCCTACAGGTAGAAGGTACAGATACGCAGTATTTT.